What follows describes a single T cell receptor beta chain. Germline V gives CDR1 SNHLY, CDR2 FYNNEI. This CDR3 comprises 14 residues. The V gene end was trimmed by 6 bases and the J gene end by 7 bases; junction bases not matched to a gene: 10. TCRdb keeps only in-frame clones here, not all; method: immunoSEQ multiplex PCR. This sample has about 240,000 clones, with about 86% found just once. This entry comes from a study of blood T cell repertoires in COVID-19. Sequencing used PBMCs or T cells enriched from blood (not recorded which). The receptor's source is a woman in her forties with acute COVID-19. The chain couples TRBV2 to TRBJ1-1; TRBD1 matches at 8 bases. The CDR3 bases are TGTGCCAGCAGAGACGACAGGGGAAACCATGAAGCTTTCTTT. It yields the protein CASRDDRGNHEAFF.